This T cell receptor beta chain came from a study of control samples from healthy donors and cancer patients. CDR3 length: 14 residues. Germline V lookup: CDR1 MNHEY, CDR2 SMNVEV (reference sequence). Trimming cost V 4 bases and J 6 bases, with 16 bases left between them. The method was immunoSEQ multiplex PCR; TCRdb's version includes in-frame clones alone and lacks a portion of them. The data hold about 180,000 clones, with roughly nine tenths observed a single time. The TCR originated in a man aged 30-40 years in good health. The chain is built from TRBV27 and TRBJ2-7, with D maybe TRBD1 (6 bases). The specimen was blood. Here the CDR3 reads CASSSQGIRGEQYF. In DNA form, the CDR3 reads TGTGCCAGCAGTTCACAGGGTATTCGGGGCGAGCAGTACTTC.